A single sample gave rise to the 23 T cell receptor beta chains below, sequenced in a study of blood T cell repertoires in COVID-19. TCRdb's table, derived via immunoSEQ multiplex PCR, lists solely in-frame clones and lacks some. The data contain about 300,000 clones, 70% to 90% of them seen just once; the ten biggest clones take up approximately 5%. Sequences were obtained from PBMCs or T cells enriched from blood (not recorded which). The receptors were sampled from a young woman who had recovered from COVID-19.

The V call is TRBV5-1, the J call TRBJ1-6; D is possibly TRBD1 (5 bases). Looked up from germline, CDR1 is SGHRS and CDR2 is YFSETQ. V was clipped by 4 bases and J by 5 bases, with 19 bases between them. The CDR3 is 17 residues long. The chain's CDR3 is CASSDGTGWGNNSPLHF. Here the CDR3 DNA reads TGCGCCAGCAGCGATGGAACAGGCTGGGGTAATAATTCACCCCTCCACTTT. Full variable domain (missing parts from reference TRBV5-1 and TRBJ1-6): KAGVTQTPRYLIKTRGQQVTLSCSPISGHRSVSWYQQTPGQGLQFLFEYFSETQRNKGNFPGRFSGRQFSNSRSEMNVSTLELGDSALYLCASSDGTGWGNNSPLHFGNGTRLTVT.

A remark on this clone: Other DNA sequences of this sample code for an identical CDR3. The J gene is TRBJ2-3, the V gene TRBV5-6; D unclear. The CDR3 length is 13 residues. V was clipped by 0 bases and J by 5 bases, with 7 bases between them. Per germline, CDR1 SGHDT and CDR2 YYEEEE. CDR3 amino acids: CASSLGSGDTQYF. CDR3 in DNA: TGTGCCAGCAGCTTGGGATCCGGAGATACGCAGTATTTT.

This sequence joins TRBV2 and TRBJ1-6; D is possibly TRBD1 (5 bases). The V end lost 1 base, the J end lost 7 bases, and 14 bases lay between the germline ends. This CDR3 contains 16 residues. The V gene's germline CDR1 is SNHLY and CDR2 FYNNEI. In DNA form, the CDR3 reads TGTGCCAGCAGTGAAGAGTTCGGGGGTTGGAATTCACCCCTCCACTTT. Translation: CASSEEFGGWNSPLHF.

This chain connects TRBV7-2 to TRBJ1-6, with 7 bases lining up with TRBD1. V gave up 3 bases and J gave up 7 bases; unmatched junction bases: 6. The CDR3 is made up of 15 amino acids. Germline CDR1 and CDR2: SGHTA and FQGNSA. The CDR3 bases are TGTGCCAGCAGCTTCCGGGACAGAGCCAATTCACCCCTCCACTTT. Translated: CASSFRDRANSPLHF.

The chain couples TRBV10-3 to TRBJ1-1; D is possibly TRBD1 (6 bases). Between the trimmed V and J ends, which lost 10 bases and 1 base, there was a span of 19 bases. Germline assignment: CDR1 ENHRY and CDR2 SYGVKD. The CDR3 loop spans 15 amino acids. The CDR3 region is CATRMKPTGNTEAFF. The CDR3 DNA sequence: TGTGCCACCCGTATGAAGCCGACAGGGAACACTGAAGCTTTCTTT.

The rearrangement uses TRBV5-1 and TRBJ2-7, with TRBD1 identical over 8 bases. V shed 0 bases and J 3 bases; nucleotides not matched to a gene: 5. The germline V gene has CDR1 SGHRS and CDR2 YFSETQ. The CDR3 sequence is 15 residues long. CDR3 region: CASSLAAGQGYEQYF. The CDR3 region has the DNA TGCGCCAGCAGCTTGGCCGCTGGACAGGGCTACGAGCAGTACTTC.

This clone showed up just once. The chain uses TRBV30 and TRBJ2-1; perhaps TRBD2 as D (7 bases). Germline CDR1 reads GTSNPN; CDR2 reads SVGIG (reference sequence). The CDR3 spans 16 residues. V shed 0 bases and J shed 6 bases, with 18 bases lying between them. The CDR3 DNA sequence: TGTGCCTGGAGTGTACGCGGGCGGGGGCCTTTCAATGAGCAGTTCTTC. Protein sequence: CAWSVRGRGPFNEQFF.

The CDR3 protein is CASSLGGGAVYNSPLHF. DNA for the CDR3: TGTGCCAGCAGCTTAGGAGGGGGGGCAGTTTATAATTCACCCCTCCACTTT. V gene TRBV7-2 combines with J gene TRBJ1-6, with D possibly being TRBD1 (6 bases). CDR3 length: 17 amino acids. In germline, CDR1 is SGHTA, CDR2 FQGNSA. V was trimmed by 1 base and J by 4 bases, leaving 14 bases between them.

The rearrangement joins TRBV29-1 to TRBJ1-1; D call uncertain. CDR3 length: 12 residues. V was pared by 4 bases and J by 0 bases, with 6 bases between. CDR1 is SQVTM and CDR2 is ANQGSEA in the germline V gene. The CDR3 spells CSVVLMNTEAFF. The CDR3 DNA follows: TGCAGCGTTGTGTTAATGAACACTGAAGCTTTCTTT.

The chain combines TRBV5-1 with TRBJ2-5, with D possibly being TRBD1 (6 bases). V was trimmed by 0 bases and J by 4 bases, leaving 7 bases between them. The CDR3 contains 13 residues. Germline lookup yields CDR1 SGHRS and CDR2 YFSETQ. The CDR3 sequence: CASSLGDTETQYF. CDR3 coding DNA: TGCGCCAGCAGCTTGGGGGACACAGAGACCCAGTACTTC.

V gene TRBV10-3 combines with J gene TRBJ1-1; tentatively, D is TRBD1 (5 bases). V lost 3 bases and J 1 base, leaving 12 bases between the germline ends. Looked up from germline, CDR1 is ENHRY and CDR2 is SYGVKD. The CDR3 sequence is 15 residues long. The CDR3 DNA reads TGTGCCATCAGTGATCGTAGACAGCCGAACACTGAAGCTTTCTTT. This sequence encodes CAISDRRQPNTEAFF.

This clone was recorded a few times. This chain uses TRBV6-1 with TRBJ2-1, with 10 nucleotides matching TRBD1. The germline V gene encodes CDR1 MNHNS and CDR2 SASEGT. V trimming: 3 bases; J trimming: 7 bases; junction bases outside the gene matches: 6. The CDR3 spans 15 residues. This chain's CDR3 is CASSDGRTGGNEQFF. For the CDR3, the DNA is TGTGCCAGCAGTGATGGCAGGACAGGGGGAAATGAGCAGTTCTTC.

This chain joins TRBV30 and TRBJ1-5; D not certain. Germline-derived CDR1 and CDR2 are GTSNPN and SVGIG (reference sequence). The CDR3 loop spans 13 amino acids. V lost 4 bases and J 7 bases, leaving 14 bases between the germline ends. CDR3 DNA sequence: TGTGCCTGGATGGCCGGCACGGGGCAGCCCCAGCATTTT. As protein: CAWMAGTGQPQHF.

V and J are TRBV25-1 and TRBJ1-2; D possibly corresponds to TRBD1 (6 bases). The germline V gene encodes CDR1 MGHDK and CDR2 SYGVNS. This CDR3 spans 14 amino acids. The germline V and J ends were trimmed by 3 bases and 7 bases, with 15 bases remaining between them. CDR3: CASSDQGIWGGYTF. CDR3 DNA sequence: TGTGCCAGCAGTGATCAGGGGATTTGGGGTGGCTACACCTTC.

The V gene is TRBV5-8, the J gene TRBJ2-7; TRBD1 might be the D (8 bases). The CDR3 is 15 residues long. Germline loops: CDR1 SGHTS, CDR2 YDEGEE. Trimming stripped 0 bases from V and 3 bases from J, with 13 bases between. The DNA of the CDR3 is TGTGCCAGCAGCTTGGAACAGGGGGGGTTCTACGAGCAGTACTTC. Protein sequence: CASSLEQGGFYEQYF.

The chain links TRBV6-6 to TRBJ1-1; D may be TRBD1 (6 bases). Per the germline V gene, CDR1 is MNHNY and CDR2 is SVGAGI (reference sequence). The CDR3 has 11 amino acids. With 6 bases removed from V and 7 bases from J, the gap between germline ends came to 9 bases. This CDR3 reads CASSPDSEAFF. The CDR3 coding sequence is TGTGCCAGCAGCCCGGACAGTGAAGCTTTCTTT.

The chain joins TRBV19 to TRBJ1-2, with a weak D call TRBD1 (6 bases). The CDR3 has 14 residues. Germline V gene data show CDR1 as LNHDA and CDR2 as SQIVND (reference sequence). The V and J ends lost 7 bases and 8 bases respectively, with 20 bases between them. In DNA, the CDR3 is TGTGCCAGTACCCCAGACAGGTCAAGAAGGGGCTACACCTTC. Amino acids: CASTPDRSRRGYTF.

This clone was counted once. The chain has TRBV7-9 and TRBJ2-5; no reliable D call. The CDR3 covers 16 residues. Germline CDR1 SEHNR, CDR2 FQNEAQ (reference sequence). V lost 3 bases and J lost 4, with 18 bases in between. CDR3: CASSFGTKRGGETQYF. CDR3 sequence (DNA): TGTGCCAGCAGCTTTGGCACAAAAAGAGGCGGAGAGACCCAGTACTTC.

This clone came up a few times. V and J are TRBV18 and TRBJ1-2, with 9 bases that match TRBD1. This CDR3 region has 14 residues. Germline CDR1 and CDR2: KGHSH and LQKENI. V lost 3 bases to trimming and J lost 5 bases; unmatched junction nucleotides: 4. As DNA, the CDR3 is TGTGCCAGCTCACCGGGACAGGGAGGATATGGCTACACCTTC. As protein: CASSPGQGGYGYTF.

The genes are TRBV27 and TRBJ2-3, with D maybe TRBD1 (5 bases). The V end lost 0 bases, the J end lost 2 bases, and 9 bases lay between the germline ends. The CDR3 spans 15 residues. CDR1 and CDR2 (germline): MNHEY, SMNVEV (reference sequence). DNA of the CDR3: TGTGCCAGCAGTTTATCGGGGCGAATCACAGATACGCAGTATTTT. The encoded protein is CASSLSGRITDTQYF.

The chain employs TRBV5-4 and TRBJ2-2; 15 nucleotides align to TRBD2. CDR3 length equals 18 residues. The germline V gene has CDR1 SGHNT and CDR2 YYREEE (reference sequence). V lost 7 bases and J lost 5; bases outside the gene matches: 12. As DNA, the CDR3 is TGTGCCAGCTCCCCGGGACTAGCGGGGGGTAGCGTGACCGGGGAGCTGTTTTTT. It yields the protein CASSPGLAGGSVTGELFF.

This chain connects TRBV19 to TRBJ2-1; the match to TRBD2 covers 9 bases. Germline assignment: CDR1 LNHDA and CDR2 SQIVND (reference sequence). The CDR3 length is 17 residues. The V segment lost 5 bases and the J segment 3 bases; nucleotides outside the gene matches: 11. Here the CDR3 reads CASSGIISGGVYNEQFF. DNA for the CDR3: TGTGCCAGTAGTGGGATCATTAGCGGGGGAGTCTACAATGAGCAGTTCTTC.

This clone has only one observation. This chain's CDR3 is CASSLGLPSGNTIYF. CDR3 DNA: TGTGCCAGCAGCTTAGGACTGCCCTCTGGAAACACCATATATTTT. The rearrangement uses TRBV13 and TRBJ1-3; D unclear. Trimming removed 0 bases from V and 0 bases from J, with 6 bases in between. CDR1 is PRHDT and CDR2 is FYEKMQ in the germline V gene (reference sequence). The CDR3 extends over 15 amino acids.